This TCR beta chain was observed in a study of blood T cell repertoires in COVID-19. As originally analysed: Amplified reference gene primers provided the basis for estimating nucleated cell counts. The repertoire was sequenced with immunoSEQ multiplex PCR; TCRdb's copy has only in-frame clones and lacks some. D and trimming come from the DNA, and the V and J calls and clone size come from that table. Of about 190,000 clones in the sample, around nine tenths were seen once. CDR3 size: 14 residues. Germline lookup yields CDR1 LGHDT and CDR2 YNNKEL (reference sequence). With 7 bases removed from V and 7 bases from J, the gap between germline ends came to 14 bases.

The origin of this receptor is a human donor in a cohort sampled during active COVID-19. Sequencing was carried out using peripheral blood. This chain connects TRBV3-1 (or the pseudogene TRBV3-2) to TRBJ1-6, with D tentatively TRBD1 (5 bases). This CDR3 reads CASTIQGANSPLHF. The CDR3 DNA reads TGTGCCAGCACCATCCAGGGCGCCAATTCACCCCTCCACTTT.